A single sample is the source of the 14 T cell receptor beta chains below, sequenced in a study of blood T cell repertoires in COVID-19. The repertoire was sequenced with immunoSEQ multiplex PCR; TCRdb's copy has only in-frame clones and lacks some. The repertoire holds about 200,000 clones, with 80% to 95% as singletons. Sequencing used peripheral blood. The receptors originated from a man aged 45 to 65 with acute or convalescent COVID-19.

This clone showed up just once. This sequence joins TRBV9 and TRBJ1-2; D gene ambiguous. Germline-derived CDR1 and CDR2 are SGDLS and YYNGEE. The CDR3 is 12 amino acids. Trimming pared 5 bases from V and 7 bases from J, leaving 12 bases between. This CDR3 reads CASREVHGGYTF. In DNA form, the CDR3 reads TGTGCCAGCAGGGAGGTCCACGGTGGCTACACCTTC.

This clone showed up just once. The chain carries TRBV11-3 and TRBJ1-3; D unresolved. Germline CDR1 SGHNT, CDR2 YENEEA. CDR3 length: 16 residues. The V gene lost 2 bases and the J gene lost 0 bases, with 11 bases spanning the gap. CDR3 nucleotides: TGTGCCAGCAGCTTAAACTCAGCTAGCTCTGGAAACACCATATATTTT. The encoded protein is CASSLNSASSGNTIYF. The entire variable domain, with the rest obtained from reference TRBV11-3 and TRBJ1-3, is as follows: EAGVVQSPRYKIIEKKQPVAFWCNPISGHNTLYWYLQNLGQGPELLIRYENEEAVDDSQLPKDRFSAERLKGVDSTLKIQPAELGDSAVYLCASSLNSASSGNTIYFGEGSWLTVV.

V and J are TRBV12-3 or TRBV12-4 and TRBJ2-5; D is possibly TRBD1 (5 bases). V was clipped by 6 bases and J by 5 bases, with 13 bases between them. The CDR3 loop spans 13 amino acids. Here the CDR3 DNA reads TGTGCCAGCAGAAGAGGACATCTGGAGACCCAGTACTTC. Translated: CASRRGHLETQYF.

This chain joins TRBV5-4 and TRBJ2-1; possibly TRBD1 for D (5 bases). V lost 4 bases and J 7 bases, leaving 15 bases between the germline ends. Per the germline V gene, CDR1 is SGHNT and CDR2 is YYREEE (reference sequence). CDR3 length: 14 amino acids. In DNA form, the CDR3 reads TGTGCCAGCAGCCGGACATCCCCGCCAAATGAGCAGTTCTTC. This gives the protein CASSRTSPPNEQFF.

The V and J genes are TRBV28 and TRBJ1-2; D is unresolved. This CDR3 spans 13 amino acids. The V gene lost 6 bases and the J gene lost 5 bases, with 13 bases spanning the gap. Germline CDR1 MDHEN, CDR2 SYDVKM. The CDR3 here is CASSSSDSYGYTF. The CDR3 bases are TGTGCCAGCAGCTCCTCCGACTCTTATGGCTACACCTTC.

This chain connects TRBV9 to TRBJ1-5, with a weak D call TRBD1 (5 bases). Trimming took 0 bases from V and 1 from J, leaving 5 bases between them. The germline V gene has CDR1 SGDLS and CDR2 YYNGEE. The CDR3 spans 14 residues. The CDR3 protein is CASSVGTSNQPQHF. CDR3 DNA sequence: TGTGCCAGCAGCGTAGGGACAAGCAATCAGCCCCAGCATTTT.

The chain recombines TRBV19 with TRBJ2-1; 11 bases are a match to TRBD1. J was trimmed by 8 bases and V by 8 bases; bases with no gene match: 11. The CDR3 contains 15 residues. CDR1 and CDR2 from the germline V gene are LNHDA and SQIVND (reference sequence). The CDR3 spells CASQRGTGGWDEQFF. In DNA form, the CDR3 reads TGTGCCAGTCAAAGAGGGACAGGGGGTTGGGATGAGCAGTTCTTC.

CDR3 DNA sequence: TGTGCCAGCAGCCAAATTCTAGCGGGCCTTGGGGGGGAGCTGTTTTTT. Its protein product is CASSQILAGLGGELFF. This sequence joins TRBV3-1 (or the pseudogene TRBV3-2) and TRBJ2-2, with 8 nucleotides matching TRBD2. This CDR3 has 16 residues. The germline V gene has CDR1 LGHDT and CDR2 YNNKEL (reference sequence). J was trimmed by 8 bases and V by 2 bases; bases with no gene match: 10.

The V gene is TRBV18, the J gene TRBJ2-7; 11 nucleotides align to TRBD1. CDR1 and CDR2 from the germline V gene are KGHSH and LQKENI. The V segment lost 4 bases and the J segment 4 bases; nucleotides outside the gene matches: 9. There are 16 residues in the CDR3. CDR3 bases: TGTGCCAGCTCACGGACAGGGGGCGGTCGGGTTTACGAGCAGTACTTC. It translates to CASSRTGGGRVYEQYF.

This clone was counted a single time. The chain has TRBV28 and TRBJ1-2, with D tentatively TRBD1 (5 bases). The CDR3 consists of 13 residues. CDR1 and CDR2 from the germline V gene are MDHEN and SYDVKM. Trimming shortened V by 2 bases and J by 8 bases, and 12 bases separated the two germline ends. DNA for the CDR3: TGTGCCAGCAGTTTAGGACACGCAGGCGGCTACACCTTC. Translating gives CASSLGHAGGYTF.

The CDR3 here is CASRPGGEGTEAFF. The CDR3 coding sequence is TGTGCCAGCAGGCCAGGGGGCGAGGGCACTGAAGCTTTCTTT. This rearrangement joins TRBV28 to TRBJ1-1; 8 bases fit TRBD1. The CDR3 extends over 14 amino acids. The germline gives CDR1 MDHEN, CDR2 SYDVKM. J gave up 4 bases and V 6 bases, and 7 bases lay outside the gene matches.

The J gene is TRBJ1-1, the V gene TRBV30, with unresolved D. The CDR3 sequence is 13 residues long. Germline-derived CDR1 and CDR2 are GTSNPN and SVGIG (reference sequence). Trimming removed 0 bases at V and 2 bases at J, with 7 bases between. This CDR3 is CAWSVRRNTEAFF. The CDR3 nucleotides read TGTGCCTGGAGTGTACGGAGAAACACTGAAGCTTTCTTT.

The chain uses TRBV5-8 and TRBJ1-4, with TRBD1 identical over 10 bases. Germline lookup yields CDR1 SGHTS and CDR2 YDEGEE. J was trimmed by 8 bases and V by 4 bases; bases with no gene match: 8. This CDR3 contains 15 residues. The CDR3 is CASSHGTGEGEKLFF. CDR3 nucleotide sequence: TGTGCCAGCAGCCACGGGACAGGGGAAGGGGAAAAACTGTTTTTT.

The chain has TRBV28 and TRBJ2-3; D might be TRBD2 (6 bases). The CDR3 is 15 residues long. The V end lost 3 bases, the J end lost 0 bases, and 10 bases lay between the germline ends. Per germline, CDR1 MDHEN and CDR2 SYDVKM. CDR3 residues: CASSLGGISTDTQYF. The CDR3 DNA reads as TGTGCCAGCAGTTTGGGCGGGATTAGCACAGATACGCAGTATTTT.